This passage covers 11 T cell receptor beta chains from one sample sequenced in a study of CD8 T cells in Susac syndrome. Reverse transcription of roughly 0.5 to 1 ug RNA was carried out with random hexamers. TCRdb analysed the immunoSEQ multiplex PCR reads with MiXCR anew, one entry per CDR3 protein. The sample carries around 95,000 distinct CDR3 sequences, about 95% recorded once. The specimen sequenced was CD8+ T cells from PBMCs. The receptors here all came from a human donor with Susac syndrome.

The DNA of the CDR3 is TGTGCCAGCACTCATAGCGGGAGCTCCTACAATGAGCAGTTCTTC. This encodes CASTHSGSSYNEQFF. The chain is built from TRBV12-3 or TRBV12-4 and TRBJ2-1; 9 nucleotides match TRBD2. V trimming: 7 bases; J trimming: 0 bases; junction bases outside the gene matches: 4. The CDR3 consists of 15 residues.

V is TRBV4-2 and J is TRBJ1-1; TRBD1 is a possible D gene (5 bases). Looked up from germline, CDR1 is LGHNA and CDR2 is YNFKEQ. The CDR3 runs 13 residues. The V and J ends lost 1 base and 8 bases respectively, with 11 bases between them. The CDR3 loop is CASSQVGGTEAFF. The DNA for the CDR3 is TGTGCCAGCAGCCAAGTTGGAGGGACCGAAGCTTTCTTT.

This clonotype was seen a single time. J is TRBJ2-5 and V is TRBV9; D is possibly TRBD1 (5 bases). Germline values: CDR1 SGDLS, CDR2 YYNGEE. Trimming took 0 bases from V and 5 from J, leaving 11 bases between them. The CDR3 consists of 14 residues. The CDR3 reads CASSVVPGKETQYF. CDR3 DNA sequence: TGTGCCAGCAGCGTAGTCCCAGGGAAGGAGACCCAGTACTTC.

The chain joins TRBV7-9 to TRBJ2-2; TRBD2 agrees at 7 bases. After removal of 6 bases from V and 1 base from J, the junction contained 2 bases not matched to a gene. The V gene's germline CDR1 is SEHNR and CDR2 FQNEAQ (reference sequence). The CDR3 extends over 14 amino acids. This chain's CDR3 is CASRPGGNTGELFF. In nucleotides, the CDR3 is TGTGCCAGCAGGCCGGGGGGGAACACCGGGGAGCTGTTTTTT.

This clonotype has just one count. The rearrangement uses TRBV5-1 and TRBJ2-3; D not certain. Germline-derived CDR1 and CDR2 are SGHRS and YFSETQ. V lost 0 bases to trimming and J lost 2 bases, with 7 bases between them. This CDR3 is 14 amino acids long. DNA of the CDR3: TGCGCCAGCAGCTTGGAAGGGCCCACAGATACGCAGTATTTT. This translates into CASSLEGPTDTQYF.

The rearrangement uses TRBV3-1 and TRBJ2-5; a weak D match, TRBD1 (6 bases). Germline V gene data show CDR1 as LGHDT and CDR2 as YNNKEL (reference sequence). The CDR3 length is 16 residues. Trimming took 4 bases from V and 0 from J, leaving 15 bases between them. The CDR3 loop is CASSREYGQNQETQYF. DNA for the CDR3: TGTGCCAGCAGCCGGGAATATGGACAGAACCAAGAGACCCAGTACTTC.

V gene TRBV20-1 combines with J gene TRBJ1-1; D is unresolved. CDR3 length: 13 amino acids. Trimming removed 0 bases from V and 7 bases from J, with 12 bases in between. Looked up from germline, CDR1 is DFQATT and CDR2 is SNEGSKA (reference sequence). CDR3 DNA: TGCAGTGCTAGAGATTCCGGGAGTGGTGAAGCTTTCTTT. Translating gives CSARDSGSGEAFF.

CDR3 DNA: TGTGCCAGCAGCTTATCAACAGGGCCTTTAAACTATGGCTACACCTTC. Encoded protein: CASSLSTGPLNYGYTF. The gene calls are TRBV7-2 and TRBJ1-2, with D perhaps TRBD1 (6 bases). CDR1 and CDR2 (germline): SGHTA, FQGNSA. V dropped 2 bases and J dropped 2 bases, with 15 bases sitting between them. CDR3 length: 16 residues.

This sequence joins TRBV12-3 or TRBV12-4 and TRBJ2-3, with 9 bases fitting TRBD2. The junction had 10 bases not matched to a gene; V was cut back by 7 bases and J by 8 bases. The CDR3 runs 14 residues. The CDR3: CASIQGTSRSTQYF. The CDR3 coding sequence is TGTGCCAGCATCCAAGGGACTAGCAGGAGTACGCAGTATTTT.

The chain couples TRBV11-2 to TRBJ2-7; 11 positions agree with TRBD2. J was trimmed by 4 bases and V by 3 bases; bases with no gene match: 2. The germline gives CDR1 SGHAT, CDR2 FQNNGV. The CDR3 is 14 amino acids. The CDR3 DNA sequence: TGTGCCAGCAGCTTCGGGACTAGCGGTTACGAGCAGTACTTC. This sequence encodes CASSFGTSGYEQYF. Complete variable domain (other parts from reference TRBV11-2 and TRBJ2-7): EAGVAQSPRYKIIEKRQSVAFWCNPISGHATLYWYQQILGQGPKLLIQFQNNGVVDDSQLPKDRFSAERLKGVDSTLKIQPAKLEDSAVYLCASSFGTSGYEQYFGPGTRLTVT.

A note on this clonotype: The germline gene is not matched at one end of the junction; a read error may be the cause. The rearrangement links TRBV18 to TRBJ2-1, with 13 bases identical to TRBD2. The CDR3 length is 14 residues. CDR1 is KGHSH and CDR2 is LQKENI in the germline V gene. The CDR3 loop is CASSPRTSGSFMLF. CDR3 in DNA: TGTGCCAGCTCACCACGGACTAGCGGGAGTTTCATGCTCTTC.